The 31 T cell receptor beta chains below come from one sample, sequenced in a study of cytomegalovirus exposure and HLA in healthy donors. Researchers ran the PCR with 60 Vbeta and 13 Jbeta primers. Profiled with immunoSEQ multiplex PCR; TCRdb holds only in-frame clones, not every one. The table records around 200,000 clones, around 80% of them present only once. Sequencing was carried out using PBMCs. Source of these receptors: a girl aged 2-10 years in good health and CMV-seropositive.

The rearrangement uses TRBV5-1 and TRBJ2-7, with a possible D match to TRBD2 (6 bases). Germline CDR1 and CDR2: SGHRS and YFSETQ. The CDR3 totals 13 residues. The ends were cut back, 0 bases at V and 7 bases at J, with 11 bases in the middle. CDR3 sequence (DNA): TGCGCCAGCAGCTTGGTAGGAGGGCTGGAGCAGTACTTC. It is translated as CASSLVGGLEQYF.

J is TRBJ1-1 and V is TRBV30; 7 nucleotides align to TRBD1. Germline trimming cut 4 bases from V and 0 bases from J; bases unmatched to any gene: 11. CDR3 length equals 16 residues. Per the germline V gene, CDR1 is GTSNPN and CDR2 is SVGIG (reference sequence). The CDR3 region has the DNA TGTGCCTGGACCGCGGGACAGCCTTTTATGAACACTGAAGCTTTCTTT. Translated, it gives CAWTAGQPFMNTEAFF.

The chain is built from TRBV19 and TRBJ2-1; tentative D call: TRBD2 (6 bases). The CDR3 consists of 16 residues. Germline V gives CDR1 LNHDA, CDR2 SQIVND (reference sequence). V shed 0 bases and J shed 6 bases, with 15 bases lying between them. The CDR3 DNA sequence: TGTGCCAGTAGTATAGATCGGGCTAGCGTGGTCAATGAGCAGTTCTTC. It yields the protein CASSIDRASVVNEQFF.

This clone has only one observation. V is TRBV11-3 and J is TRBJ2-1, with no clear D. The CDR3 totals 15 residues. The germline V gene has CDR1 SGHNT and CDR2 YENEEA. Trimming cost V 6 bases and J 0 bases, with 12 bases left between them. In DNA form, the CDR3 reads TGTGCCAGCAGTCTTCGGGTCGTCTCCTACAATGAGCAGTTCTTC. Protein: CASSLRVVSYNEQFF.

The DNA for the CDR3 is TGTGCCAGCAGTTTACGGGCTAGCGCGAGCACCGGGGAGCTGTTTTTT. This translates into CASSLRASASTGELFF. The V gene is TRBV28, the J gene TRBJ2-2, with D tentatively TRBD2 (6 bases). The CDR3 has 16 amino acids. The V end lost 2 bases, the J end lost 4 bases, and 14 bases lay between the germline ends. Germline V gene lookup returns CDR1 MDHEN and CDR2 SYDVKM.

The rearrangement links TRBV7-3 to TRBJ2-1, with D maybe TRBD1 (7 bases). The ends were cut back, 3 bases at V and 6 bases at J, with 12 bases in the middle. There are 14 residues in the CDR3. The germline gives CDR1 SGHTA, CDR2 FQGTGA. This chain's CDR3 is CASSFGQGGNEQFF. In DNA form, the CDR3 reads TGTGCCAGCAGCTTCGGCCAGGGGGGCAATGAGCAGTTCTTC.

The V call is TRBV28, the J call TRBJ2-2; 7 bases are shared with TRBD1. Germline CDR1 is MDHEN and CDR2 is SYDVKM. J gave up 8 bases and V 6 bases, and 12 bases lay outside the gene matches. This CDR3 spans 15 amino acids. In nucleotides, the CDR3 is TGTGCCAGCAGAGTCCTTGACAGGGTTGGGGGGGAGCTGTTTTTT. Its protein is CASRVLDRVGGELFF.

The V call is TRBV5-1, the J call TRBJ2-1, with D tentatively TRBD2 (6 bases). V gave up 4 bases and J gave up 3 bases, with 14 bases separating them. The CDR3 covers 15 residues. Germline V CDR1 and CDR2: SGHRS, YFSETQ. DNA of the CDR3: TGCGCCAGCAGCCCCAGGGCGGGGAACTACAATGAGCAGTTCTTC. This codes for CASSPRAGNYNEQFF.

The chain carries TRBV15 and TRBJ1-4, with D perhaps matching TRBD1 (6 bases). CDR1 is LNHNV and CDR2 is YYDKDF in the germline V gene (reference sequence). The V gene lost 2 bases and the J gene lost 6 bases, with 10 bases spanning the gap. This CDR3 comprises 14 residues. CDR3 in amino acids: CATSRLGQYEKLFF. As DNA, the CDR3 is TGTGCCACCAGCAGATTGGGACAATATGAAAAACTGTTTTTT. Looking up the rest from reference TRBV15 and TRBJ1-4 gives the full variable domain: DAMVIQNPRYQVTQFGKPVTLSCSQTLNHNVMYWYQQKSSQAPKLLFHYYDKDFNNEADTPDNFQSRRPNTSFCFLDIRSPGLGDTAMYLCATSRLGQYEKLFFGSGTQLSVL.

On this clone itself: The sample holds other DNA sequences that translate to the same CDR3. The chain has TRBV29-1 and TRBJ1-1; 8 bases match TRBD1. The CDR3 is 12 amino acids. Germline V gene data show CDR1 as SQVTM and CDR2 as ANQGSEA. Trimming at V came to 7 bases and at J to 3 bases, leaving 4 bases not matched to a gene. As DNA, the CDR3 is TGCAGCGGAGGACAGGGAGACACTGAAGCTTTCTTT. Translated: CSGGQGDTEAFF.

The V gene is TRBV18, the J gene TRBJ2-7, with TRBD2 as a possible D gene (6 bases). CDR1 and CDR2 (germline): KGHSH, LQKENI. The CDR3 is 12 amino acids. With 6 bases removed from V and 5 bases from J, the gap between germline ends came to 11 bases. The DNA of the CDR3 is TGTGCCAGCTCCCCGGGACTCCACGAGCAGTACTTC. Translation gives CASSPGLHEQYF.

This clone was seen just once. V gene TRBV11-3 combines with J gene TRBJ2-3, with TRBD1 matching 8 bases. With 0 bases clipped from V and 3 bases from J, the junction kept 5 bases outside the gene matches. The germline CDR1 and CDR2 sequences are SGHNT and YENEEA. This CDR3 is 16 amino acids long. CDR3 in DNA: TGTGCCAGCAGCTTAGATGATCACAGGGGGACAGATACGCAGTATTTT. Its protein is CASSLDDHRGTDTQYF.

This rearrangement joins TRBV2 to TRBJ1-1, with a weak D call TRBD1 (6 bases). The CDR3 sequence is 17 residues long. Per the germline V gene, CDR1 is SNHLY and CDR2 is FYNNEI. With 2 bases removed from V and 1 base from J, the gap between germline ends came to 17 bases. The CDR3 reads CASSEPGEGAANTEAFF. Written as DNA, the CDR3 is TGTGCCAGCAGTGAACCAGGGGAAGGGGCGGCGAACACTGAAGCTTTCTTT.

The chain couples TRBV30 to TRBJ1-1, with TRBD1 as a possible D gene (6 bases). The V gene's germline CDR1 is GTSNPN and CDR2 SVGIG (reference sequence). The germline V and J ends were trimmed by 3 bases and 8 bases, with 13 bases remaining between them. The CDR3 covers 12 residues. CDR3 in DNA: TGTGCCTGGAGCGGGGGGCGTTTAGAAGCTTTCTTT. Protein: CAWSGGRLEAFF. The full variable domain, in which reference TRBV30 and TRBJ1-1 provide the parts outside the CDR3, is SQTIHQWPATLVQPVGSPLSLECTVEGTSNPNLYWYRQAAGRGLQLLFYSVGIGQISSEVPQNLSASRPQDRQFILSSKKLLLSDSGFYLCAWSGGRLEAFFGQGTRLTVV.

The chain links TRBV6-5 to TRBJ2-5; TRBD2 agrees at 12 bases. The J call is uncertain, as TRBJ2-7 better fits the DNA end. Per germline, CDR1 MNHEY and CDR2 SVGAGI. This CDR3 is built from 15 residues. CDR3 sequence: CASNRGLAGGDEQYF. In DNA, the CDR3 is TGTGCCAGCAACCGGGGACTAGCGGGTGGCGACGAGCAGTACTTC.

For the CDR3, the DNA is TGTGCCAGCAGCGGGGTCAACAGGGTGTACAATGAGCAGTTCTTC. Its translation: CASSGVNRVYNEQFF. The V and J genes are TRBV6-1 and TRBJ2-1, with D possibly matching TRBD1 (6 bases). This CDR3 is built from 15 residues. With 6 bases removed from V and 4 bases from J, the gap between germline ends came to 16 bases. Germline CDR1 reads MNHNS; CDR2 reads SASEGT.

This CDR3 is CASSYSDFSYEQYF. CDR3 nucleotide sequence: TGTGCCAGCAGTTACTCGGACTTCTCCTACGAGCAGTACTTC. V usage is TRBV6-5 and J usage is TRBJ2-5; possible D gene TRBD2, 5 bases. TRBJ2-7 explains the end of the DNA better; the J call may be wrong. This CDR3 has 14 residues. CDR1 MNHEY and CDR2 SVGAGI come from the germline V gene.

The rearrangement uses TRBV7-9 and TRBJ2-4, with 9 bases that match TRBD1. This CDR3 has 15 amino acids. Germline CDR1 and CDR2: SEHNR and FQNEAQ (reference sequence). J gave up 9 bases and V 5 bases, and 11 bases lay outside the gene matches. CDR3 bases: TGTGCCAGCAGCCAGGGGGGGACAGGGAGGGCCATTCAGTACTTC. Translated, it gives CASSQGGTGRAIQYF.

Here the CDR3 reads CASSLDRMNQPQHF. DNA for the CDR3: TGTGCCAGCAGCTTAGACAGGATGAATCAGCCCCAGCATTTT. The genes are TRBV7-2 and TRBJ1-5, with a possible D match to TRBD1 (5 bases). Germline CDR1 SGHTA, CDR2 FQGNSA. The CDR3 is 14 amino acids. Between the trimmed V and J ends, which lost 1 base and 4 bases, there was a span of 8 bases.

The table lists this clone with a count of one. The V gene is TRBV4-1, the J gene TRBJ2-3; weak D call: TRBD2 (5 bases). V lost 6 bases, J lost 0 bases, and 16 bases lay in between. This CDR3 contains 16 residues. The V gene's germline CDR1 is MGHRA and CDR2 YSYEKL. As DNA, the CDR3 is TGCGCCAGCAGTTATTTCGGGGTTACTAGCACAGATACGCAGTATTTT. Translation: CASSYFGVTSTDTQYF.

V and J are TRBV4-1 and TRBJ2-1; perhaps TRBD2 as D (5 bases). CDR1 MGHRA and CDR2 YSYEKL come from the germline V gene. V lost 4 bases, J lost 0 bases, and 16 bases lay in between. This CDR3 has 17 residues. CDR3 amino acids: CASSPNPDSSSYNEQFF. CDR3 DNA sequence: TGCGCCAGCAGCCCCAACCCGGACTCGAGCTCCTACAATGAGCAGTTCTTC.

V usage is TRBV2 and J usage is TRBJ2-3; tentatively, D is TRBD2 (6 bases). This CDR3 comprises 16 residues. Between the trimmed V and J ends, which lost 6 bases and 0 bases, there was a span of 16 bases. Germline values: CDR1 SNHLY, CDR2 FYNNEI. The CDR3 coding sequence is TGTGCCAGCAGACCTCCACTAGCTGGAAGCACAGATACGCAGTATTTT. Its translation is CASRPPLAGSTDTQYF.

This clone was counted only a few times. The chain is built from TRBV30 and TRBJ2-7; D ambiguous. Germline V gene data show CDR1 as GTSNPN and CDR2 as SVGIG (reference sequence). CDR3 size: 9 residues. The V end lost 4 bases, the J end lost 12 bases, and 10 bases lay between the germline ends. DNA for the CDR3: TGTGCCTGGACAGACTTGGGGTACTTC. It specifies CAWTDLGYF.

J is TRBJ1-2 and V is TRBV30, with 9 nucleotides matching TRBD1. Germline V gene lookup returns CDR1 GTSNPN and CDR2 SVGIG (reference sequence). V dropped 3 bases and J dropped 3; count of bases not matched to a gene: 8. This CDR3 region has 15 residues. The DNA for the CDR3 is TGTGCCTGGAGCGTTTACAGGGGGCGTGACTATGGCTACACCTTC. This gives the protein CAWSVYRGRDYGYTF.

The V gene is TRBV6-1, the J gene TRBJ1-1; the D gene is possibly TRBD1 (6 bases). The CDR3 covers 13 residues. Trimming pared 4 bases from V and 7 bases from J, leaving 13 bases between. Germline V gene lookup returns CDR1 MNHNS and CDR2 SASEGT. The CDR3 DNA sequence: TGTGCCAGCAGTGCGGCAGGGGCCCGTGAAGCTTTCTTT. This sequence encodes CASSAAGAREAFF.

The genes are TRBV11-2 and TRBJ1-6; maybe TRBD1 (6 bases). Trimming stripped 1 base from V and 11 bases from J, with 18 bases between. CDR3 length: 16 amino acids. CDR1 is SGHAT, CDR2 FQNNGV, per germline. The CDR3 spells CASSLAGGQGTTPLHF. The CDR3 region has the DNA TGTGCCAGCAGCTTAGCGGGAGGCCAGGGGACAACACCCCTCCACTTT.

This chain links TRBV30 with TRBJ1-1; 11 bases are a match to TRBD1. CDR1 is GTSNPN and CDR2 is SVGIG in the germline V gene (reference sequence). The CDR3 covers 14 residues. V trimming: 6 bases; J trimming: 6 bases; junction bases outside the gene matches: 9. The CDR3 coding sequence is TGTGCCTGCCAAGTCGGACAGGGGGCTTCTGAAGCTTTCTTT. As protein: CACQVGQGASEAFF.

The V gene is TRBV2, the J gene TRBJ1-1; D is ambiguous. Trimming stripped 5 bases from V and 8 bases from J, with 12 bases between. The CDR3 is 12 amino acids. Germline V gene data show CDR1 as SNHLY and CDR2 as FYNNEI. DNA for the CDR3: TGTGCCAGCAGTCTAGCGGGGAGGGAAGCTTTCTTT. It is translated as CASSLAGREAFF.

This chain connects TRBV15 to TRBJ1-3, with D possibly TRBD1 on 5 matching bases. The CDR3 extends over 16 amino acids. Germline CDR1 and CDR2: LNHNV and YYDKDF (reference sequence). Between the trimmed V and J ends, which lost 1 base and 4 bases, there was a span of 14 bases. The CDR3 DNA reads as TGTGCCACCAGCAGAGGACCCAGGGTAGGGGGAAACACCATATATTTT. It translates to CATSRGPRVGGNTIYF.

This chain uses TRBV6-5 with TRBJ2-2, with D tentatively TRBD2 (5 bases). The germline gives CDR1 MNHEY, CDR2 SVGAGI. The CDR3 totals 14 residues. V was trimmed by 2 bases and J by 6 bases, leaving 10 bases between them. CDR3 amino acids: CASSYVVRAGELFF. The CDR3 nucleotides read TGTGCCAGCAGTTACGTCGTGAGGGCCGGGGAGCTGTTTTTT.

The chain couples TRBV10-1 to TRBJ1-1; D is ambiguous. The CDR3 runs to 12 residues. Germline V gene data show CDR1 as WNHNN and CDR2 as SYGVQD (reference sequence). Trimming shortened V by 3 bases and J by 10 bases, and 12 bases separated the two germline ends. CDR3 in amino acids: CASSDSVRGAFF. The CDR3 nucleotides read TGCGCCAGCAGTGATTCAGTTCGAGGAGCTTTCTTT.